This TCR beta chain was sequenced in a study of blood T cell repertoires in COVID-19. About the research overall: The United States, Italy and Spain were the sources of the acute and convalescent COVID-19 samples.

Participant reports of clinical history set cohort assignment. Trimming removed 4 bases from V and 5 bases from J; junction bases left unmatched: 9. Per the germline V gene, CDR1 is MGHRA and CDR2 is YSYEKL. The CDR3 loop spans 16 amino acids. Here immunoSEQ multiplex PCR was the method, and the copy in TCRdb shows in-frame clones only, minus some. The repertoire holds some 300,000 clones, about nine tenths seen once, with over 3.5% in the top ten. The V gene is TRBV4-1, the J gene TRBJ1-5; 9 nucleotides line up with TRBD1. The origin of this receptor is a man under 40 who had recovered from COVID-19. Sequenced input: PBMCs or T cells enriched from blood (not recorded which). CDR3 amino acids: CASSPTDRGGHQPQHF. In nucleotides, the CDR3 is TGCGCCAGCAGCCCCACGGACAGGGGCGGACATCAGCCCCAGCATTTT.